The following is a T cell receptor beta chain sequence with its context. Its antigen has not been determined. Base qualities are missing; no much larger clone stands one base away. In the germline V gene, CDR1 corresponds to SGHRS and CDR2 to YFSETQ. The CDR3 sequence holds 14 residues, the cysteine and phenylalanine included. Here the CDR3 DNA is all that survives: 42 bases in frame from base 1. From V the trimming removes 5 bases and from J it removes 1 base, while the gene matches leave 5 bases of the junction unaccounted for. This record comes from a study of shared T cell receptors in the human thymus (dated by TCRdb to 2020 to 2022). In the study overall: The study examined how the human thymus generates shared, self-reactive T-cell receptor alpha chains.

The library relied on the immunoSEQ multiplex PCR assay. Sourced from immuneACCESS, this table was stored by TCRdb with only in-frame sequences that have V and J called. A share of the clones is absent; for the studies checked, an unresolved V gene accounts for under half, and the remainder has no known explanation. Counted in this sample were 700,000 or so clones; over 75% of them appeared once. The top ten clonotypes cover over 0.008% of the sample. The same sample was also studied in work on human thymus T cells. As noted in the second study: Donors were immunologically healthy infants undergoing open corrective cardiac surgery for congenital heart defects in Finland. Thymus tissue was obtained as surgical resects removed during corrective cardiac surgery. Biased V and J gene segment usage appeared to be present in both thymic and peripheral blood repertoires. The related research found that thymic TCR repertoires overlapped highly between unrelated individuals. The study used under 10 infant thymus samples plus four related peripheral blood samples to characterize TCR alpha and beta repertoires. The infant donors were about 6 to 244 days old, and the cohort included six or seven males and a couple of females. Thymocytes were released mechanically from tissue and stored at -70 °C as pellets of 10-30 million cells. A QIAsymphony instrument was used to extract genomic DNA from the frozen cell pellets. Using the immunoSEQ multiplex PCR assay, the TCRB and TCRAD loci were amplified from a standardized quantity of quality-controlled genomic DNA. The V(D)J region was spanned by amplicons of a length sufficient to cover the CDR3 and to identify V and J genes. Amplicon sequencing was performed on an Illumina platform through the commercial immunoSEQ service. Primer bias and sequencing errors were corrected as previously described, and TCRAD and TCRB definitions were based on the IMGT database. Repertoires were analysed with immunoSEQ Analyzer 3.0 and VDJTools, covering basic statistics, V/J segment usage, diversity estimates, rarefaction and pairwise overlap. To estimate diversity, the Chao1, ChaoE, Efron-Thisted, Shannon and inverse Simpson indices were applied, and diversity was also estimated on datasets down-sampled to the smallest sample. Repertoire overlap was determined by strict matching of CDR3 nucleotide sequence, V gene and J gene, and Jaccard-based multidimensional scaling clustering was applied. On average, around 810,000 unique TCRB clonotypes were obtained from thymus samples, compared with 75,000 to 90,000 from blood samples.

The sequence derives from a girl under three years old with a congenital heart defect. Donor details come from another sample of the same person, matched by shared clones. The specimen sequenced was thymocytes. This sequence uses TRBV5-1 and TRBJ2-5; 7 central bases correspond to TRBD1. The nucleotide sequence reads TGCGCCAGCAGATCAGGGACAGCCCAAGAGACCCAGTACTTC. Translation gives CASRSGTAQETQYF.